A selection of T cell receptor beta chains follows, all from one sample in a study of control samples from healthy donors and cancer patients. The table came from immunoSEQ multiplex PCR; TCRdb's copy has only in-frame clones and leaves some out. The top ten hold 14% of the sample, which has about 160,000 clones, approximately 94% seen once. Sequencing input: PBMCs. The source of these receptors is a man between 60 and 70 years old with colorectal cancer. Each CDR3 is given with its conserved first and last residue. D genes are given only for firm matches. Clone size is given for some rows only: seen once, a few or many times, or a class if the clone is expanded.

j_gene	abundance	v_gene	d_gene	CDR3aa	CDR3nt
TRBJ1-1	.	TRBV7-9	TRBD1	CASSYGTGGTEAFF	TGTGCCAGCAGCTACGGGACAGGGGGCACTGAAGCTTTCTTT
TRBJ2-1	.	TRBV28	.	CASSLMGPYNEQFF	TGTGCCAGCAGTTTAATGGGCCCTTACAATGAGCAGTTCTTC
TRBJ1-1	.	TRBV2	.	CASSDRVGNTEAFF	TGTGCCAGCAGTGATAGGGTTGGGAACACTGAAGCTTTCTTT
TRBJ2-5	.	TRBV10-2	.	CASSEGPRRGGRETQYF	TGCGCCAGCAGTGAGGGTCCAAGAAGGGGAGGACGAGAGACCCAGTACTTC
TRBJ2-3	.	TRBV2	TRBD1	CASRPRTGGITDTQYF	TGTGCCAGCAGACCCAGGACAGGGGGCATAACAGATACGCAGTATTTT
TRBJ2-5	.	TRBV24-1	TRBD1	CATSDSGTGGRETQYF	TGTGCCACCAGTGATTCTGGTACAGGGGGCAGGGAGACCCAGTACTTC
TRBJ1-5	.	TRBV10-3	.	CAIKDSSNQPQHF	TGTGCCATCAAGGACTCCAGCAATCAGCCCCAGCATTTT
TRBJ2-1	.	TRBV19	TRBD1	CASSTGRGHNEQFF	TGTGCCAGTAGTACGGGCAGGGGGCATAATGAGCAGTTCTTC
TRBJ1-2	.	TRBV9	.	CASSVVPDANYGYTF	TGTGCCAGCAGCGTAGTCCCGGACGCTAACTATGGCTACACCTTC
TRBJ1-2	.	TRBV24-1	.	CATSDGVSGYTF	TGTGCCACCAGTGATGGGGTTTCGGGCTACACCTTC
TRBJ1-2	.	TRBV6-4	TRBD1	CASSPGGAGDGYTF	TGTGCCAGCAGTCCAGGGGGCGCAGGAGACGGCTACACCTTC
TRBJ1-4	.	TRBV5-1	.	CASSLEGRGTNEKLFF	TGCGCCAGCAGCTTGGAAGGGCGGGGAACTAATGAAAAACTGTTTTTT
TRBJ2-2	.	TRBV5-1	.	CASSFSQVGELFF	TGCGCCAGCAGCTTCAGTCAGGTCGGGGAGCTGTTTTTT
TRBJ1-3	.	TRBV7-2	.	CASSLRGSSGNTIYF	TGTGCCAGCAGCCTCCGCGGAAGCTCTGGAAACACCATATATTTT
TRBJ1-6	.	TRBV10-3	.	CAIRGSGSPLHF	TGTGCCATCAGGGGCAGCGGTTCACCCCTCCACTTT
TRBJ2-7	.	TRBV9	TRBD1	CASSVGGQPYEQYF	TGTGCCAGCAGCGTAGGGGGACAGCCCTACGAGCAGTACTTC
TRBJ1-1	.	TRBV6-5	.	CASSSGVGTEAFF	TGTGCCAGCAGTTCTGGAGTCGGAACTGAAGCTTTCTTT
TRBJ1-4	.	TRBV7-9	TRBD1	CASSLAGGRKLFF	TGTGCCAGCAGCTTAGCAGGGGGCAGGAAACTGTTTTTT
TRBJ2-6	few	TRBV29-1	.	CSVSGANVLTF	TGCAGCGTCTCTGGGGCCAACGTCCTGACTTTC
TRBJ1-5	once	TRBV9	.	CASSAPYVRIRNQPQHF	TGTGCCAGCAGCGCCCCGTACGTCAGGATTCGCAATCAGCCCCAGCATTTT
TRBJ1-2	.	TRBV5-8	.	CASSLTTVSNYGYTF	TGTGCCAGCAGCTTGACTACAGTTTCTAACTATGGCTACACCTTC
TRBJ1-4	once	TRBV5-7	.	CASTTCRGLLVFGEKLFF	TGTGCCAGCACCACCTGCCGGGGACTCCTCGTGTTCGGTGAAAAACTGTTTTTT
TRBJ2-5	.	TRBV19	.	CASREQETQYF	TGTGCCAGTAGAGAACAAGAGACCCAGTACTTC
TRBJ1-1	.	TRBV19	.	CASDPGFRGSTEAFF	TGTGCCAGTGATCCCGGGTTCCGGGGGAGCACTGAAGCTTTCTTT
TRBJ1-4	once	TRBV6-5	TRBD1	CASRTGTGEWEKLFF	TGTGCCAGCAGGACCGGGACAGGGGAGTGGGAAAAACTGTTTTTT
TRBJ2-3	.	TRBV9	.	CASSVAGGLTDTQYF	TGTGCCAGCAGCGTAGCGGGGGGCCTCACAGATACGCAGTATTTT
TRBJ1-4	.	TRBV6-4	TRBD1	CASSETGGKLFF	TGTGCCAGCAGTGAGACAGGGGGGAAACTGTTTTTT
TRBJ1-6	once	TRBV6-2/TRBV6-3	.	CASSYFGESPLHF	TGTGCCAGCAGTTACTTCGGGGAATCACCCCTCCACTTT
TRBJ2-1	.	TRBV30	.	CAWSPLGQQFF	TGTGCCTGGAGTCCCCTGGGACAGCAGTTCTTC
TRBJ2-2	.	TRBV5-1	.	CASSLASVTGELFF	TGCGCCAGCAGCTTGGCCTCCGTCACCGGGGAGCTGTTTTTT
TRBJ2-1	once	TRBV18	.	CASSPGGYEQFF	TGTGCCAGCTCACCAGGGGGCTATGAGCAGTTCTTC
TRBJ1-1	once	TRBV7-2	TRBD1	CASSPAGTGRRAEAFF	TGTGCCAGCAGCCCCGCTGGGACAGGGAGAAGGGCTGAAGCTTTCTTT
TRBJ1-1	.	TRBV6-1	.	CASSADSRGTEAFF	TGTGCCAGCAGCGCGGACAGCCGCGGCACTGAAGCTTTCTTT
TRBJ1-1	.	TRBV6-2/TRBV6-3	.	CASSYSVGAQNTEAFF	TGTGCCAGCAGTTACTCAGTCGGAGCTCAGAACACTGAAGCTTTCTTT
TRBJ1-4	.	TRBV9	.	CASSVTATNEKLFF	TGTGCCAGCAGCGTGACAGCAACTAATGAAAAACTGTTTTTT
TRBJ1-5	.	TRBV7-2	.	CASSLELGPQHF	TGTGCCAGCAGCTTAGAACTGGGGCCCCAGCATTTT
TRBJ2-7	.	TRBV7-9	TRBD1	CASSSPRGQDYEQYF	TGTGCCAGCAGCTCCCCCCGAGGACAGGACTACGAGCAGTACTTC
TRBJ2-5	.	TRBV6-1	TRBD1	CASSELWTGTETQYF	TGTGCCAGCAGTGAACTCTGGACAGGGACGGAGACCCAGTACTTC
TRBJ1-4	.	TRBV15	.	CATSWGRRGNEKLFF	TGTGCCACCAGTTGGGGTAGGCGGGGTAATGAGAAGCTGTTTTTT
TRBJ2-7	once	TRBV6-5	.	CASSYSVWTPTYEQYF	TGTGCCAGCAGTTACTCCGTGTGGACTCCGACCTACGAGCAGTACTTC